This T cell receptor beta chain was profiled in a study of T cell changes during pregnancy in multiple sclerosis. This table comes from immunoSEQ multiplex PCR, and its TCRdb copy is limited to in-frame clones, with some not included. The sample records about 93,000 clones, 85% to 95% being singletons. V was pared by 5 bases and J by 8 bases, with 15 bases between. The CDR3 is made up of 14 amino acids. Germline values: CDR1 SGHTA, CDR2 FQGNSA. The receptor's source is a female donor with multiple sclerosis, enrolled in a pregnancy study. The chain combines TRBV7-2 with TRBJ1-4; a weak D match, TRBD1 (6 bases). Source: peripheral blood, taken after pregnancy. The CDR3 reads CASSQTGSGEKLFF. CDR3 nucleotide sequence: TGTGCCAGCAGCCAAACAGGGTCGGGCGAAAAACTGTTTTTT.